What follows are 14 T cell receptor beta chains derived from one specimen sequenced in a study of vaccination effects on CD4 cells after COVID-19. Their cognate antigens are unknown. The data were produced by immunoSEQ multiplex PCR, yet TCRdb's version contains in-frame clones alone and is incomplete. This repertoire shows over 50,000 clones, 81% found once; its top ten account for about 2.5%. Viral peptide pools were used in the ViraFEST assay to expand antigen-specific CD4+ T cells, and sequencing came afterward. Scientists isolated CD4+ T cells after a roughly 10-day culture period ended. The sample in question was CD4+ T cells from PBMCs cultured with HCoV-229E spike peptides, obtained before COVID-19 vaccination. These receptors came from a human donor who received a COVID-19 vaccine.

The chain has TRBV27 and TRBJ2-4; D possibly corresponds to TRBD1 (5 bases). CDR3 size: 13 residues. Germline loops: CDR1 MNHEY, CDR2 SMNVEV (reference sequence). The ends were cut back, 3 bases at V and 7 bases at J, with 10 bases in the middle. The CDR3 DNA reads TGTGCCAGCAGTTTGGGCAGGGCGAACATTCAGTACTTC. This translates into CASSLGRANIQYF.

The chain joins TRBV3-1 (or the pseudogene TRBV3-2) to TRBJ2-5, with unresolved D. V lost 8 bases and J 2 bases, leaving 12 bases between the germline ends. Germline values: CDR1 LGHDT, CDR2 YNNKEL (reference sequence). The length of the CDR3 is 13 residues. The DNA for the CDR3 is TGTGCCAGCGGACGCAAGCTACAAGAGACCCAGTACTTC. Protein product: CASGRKLQETQYF.

This chain uses TRBV27 with TRBJ1-5; 9 bases fit TRBD1. Per the germline V gene, CDR1 is MNHEY and CDR2 is SMNVEV (reference sequence). Trimming took 7 bases from V and 2 from J; bases not matched to a gene: 6. The CDR3 extends over 15 amino acids. The chain's CDR3 is CASTTGGLGNQPQHF. CDR3 bases: TGTGCCAGCACTACAGGGGGCTTAGGCAATCAGCCCCAGCATTTT.

The V and J genes are TRBV5-1 and TRBJ2-2; 9 bases agree with TRBD2. V lost 1 base, J lost 5 bases, and 6 bases stayed unmatched. The length of the CDR3 is 16 residues. The germline gives CDR1 SGHRS, CDR2 YFSETQ. CDR3: CASSLSAGGQTGELFF. The CDR3 bases are TGCGCCAGCAGCTTGTCGGCGGGGGGGCAAACCGGGGAGCTGTTTTTT.

The J gene is TRBJ2-3, the V gene TRBV6-2 or TRBV6-3; maybe TRBD2 (6 bases). The CDR3 spans 15 residues. Germline CDR1 and CDR2: MNHEY and SVGEGT. The germline V and J ends were trimmed by 8 bases and 0 bases, with 15 bases remaining between them. The CDR3 spells CASRSAGPSTDTQYF. CDR3 DNA sequence: TGTGCCAGCCGTTCGGCGGGACCAAGCACAGATACGCAGTATTTT.

This chain links TRBV7-3 with TRBJ1-1, with unresolved D. This CDR3 has 13 residues. Germline-derived CDR1 and CDR2 are SGHTA and FQGTGA. V dropped 2 bases and J dropped 4 bases, with 8 bases sitting between them. Written as DNA, the CDR3 is TGTGCCAGCAGCTTATTTCCGGGCACTGAAGCTTTCTTT. It translates to CASSLFPGTEAFF.

V gene TRBV6-5 combines with J gene TRBJ1-2; D not resolved. The CDR3 is made up of 16 amino acids. The V and J ends lost 4 bases and 2 bases respectively, with 17 bases between them. Looked up from germline, CDR1 is MNHEY and CDR2 is SVGAGI. CDR3: CASSSGGRSTNYGYTF. The DNA for the CDR3 is TGTGCCAGCAGTTCAGGTGGCAGATCTACGAACTATGGCTACACCTTC.

The chain uses TRBV6-4 and TRBJ2-1; tentatively, D is TRBD2 (5 bases). Germline CDR1 is MRHNA and CDR2 is SNTAGT. The CDR3 is 14 amino acids. V dropped 7 bases and J dropped 5 bases, with 15 bases sitting between them. This CDR3 is CASIYRAGNNEQFF. In DNA form, the CDR3 reads TGTGCCAGCATATACCGGGCGGGTAACAATGAGCAGTTCTTC.

The chain links TRBV30 to TRBJ1-5, with D unclear. V was pared by 1 base and J by 4 bases, with 8 bases between. CDR3 size: 13 residues. Germline V lookup: CDR1 GTSNPN, CDR2 SVGIG (reference sequence). The CDR3 DNA sequence: TGTGCCTGGAGTGAGCAGAGGAATCAGCCCCAGCATTTT. Translating it yields CAWSEQRNQPQHF.

V usage is TRBV9 and J usage is TRBJ2-1, with 15 bases matching TRBD2. Germline loops: CDR1 SGDLS, CDR2 YYNGEE. CDR3 length: 16 residues. V lost 3 bases and J lost 4; bases outside the gene matches: 2. The chain's CDR3 is CASSAGLAGGYNEQFF. In nucleotides, the CDR3 is TGTGCCAGCAGCGCCGGACTAGCGGGGGGGTACAATGAGCAGTTCTTC.

The chain links TRBV24-1 to TRBJ1-2, with D unresolved. V lost 6 bases and J lost 7, with 14 bases in between. In germline, CDR1 is KGHDR, CDR2 SFDVKD. This CDR3 region has 13 residues. CDR3 in DNA: TGTGCCACCAGTAGGGCAAGGGCTAGTGGCTACACCTTC. It yields the protein CATSRARASGYTF.

This chain uses TRBV11-2 with TRBJ2-5; D gene uncertain. V lost 2 bases and J lost 5, with 3 bases in between. CDR1 and CDR2 (germline): SGHAT, FQNNGV. This CDR3 spans 11 amino acids. CDR3 amino acids: CASSLSETQYF. In DNA, the CDR3 is TGTGCCAGCAGCTTATCGGAGACCCAGTACTTC.

V is TRBV4-1 and J is TRBJ1-4; no clear D. This CDR3 is 14 amino acids long. CDR1 and CDR2 from the germline V gene are MGHRA and YSYEKL. Trimming removed 4 bases from V and 0 bases from J, with 6 bases in between. The CDR3 protein is CASSPSPTNEKLFF. Here the CDR3 DNA reads TGCGCCAGCAGCCCCAGTCCAACTAATGAAAAACTGTTTTTT.

V and J are TRBV5-1 and TRBJ1-1, with a possible D match to TRBD1 (5 bases). The CDR3 has 15 residues. Germline V gene lookup returns CDR1 SGHRS and CDR2 YFSETQ. The ends were cut back, 4 bases at V and 1 base at J, with 14 bases in the middle. The chain's CDR3 is CASSDQGRANTEAFF. CDR3 DNA: TGCGCCAGCAGCGATCAGGGACGGGCGAACACTGAAGCTTTCTTT.